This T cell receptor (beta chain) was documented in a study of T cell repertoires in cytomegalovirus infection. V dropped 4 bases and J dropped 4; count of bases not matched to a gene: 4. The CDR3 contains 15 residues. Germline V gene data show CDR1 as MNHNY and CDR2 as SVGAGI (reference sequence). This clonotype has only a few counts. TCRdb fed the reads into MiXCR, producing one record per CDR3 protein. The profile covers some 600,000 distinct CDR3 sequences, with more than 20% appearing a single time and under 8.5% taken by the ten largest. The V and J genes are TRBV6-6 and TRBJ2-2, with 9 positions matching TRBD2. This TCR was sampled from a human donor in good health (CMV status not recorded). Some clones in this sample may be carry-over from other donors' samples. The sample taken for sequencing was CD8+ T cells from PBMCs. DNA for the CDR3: TGTGCCAGCAGTTGGGAAGCGGGGGGCACCGGGGAGCTGTTTTTT. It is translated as CASSWEAGGTGELFF.